This T cell receptor beta chain comes out of a study of CD8+CD57+ T cells in acquired aplastic anemia (dated by TCRdb to 2016 to 2019). Study-level background: On average, sorted CD4+ and CD8+ cells yielded 3 to 4 ug of extracted DNA, with a range of roughly 0.18 to 27.4 ug. CD8+CD57+ expansion was defined as a frequency above the mean frequency observed in healthy subjects. Overall study outcomes, separate from this receptor: Roughly 30 CD8+ CDR3 sequences were found to be shared between patients and controls, but these sequences appeared to be highly expressed in patients and within the immunodominant clones of the patients. Patients and healthy controls showed no significant difference in CD8+ Simpson's diversity (P=0.060).

Expansion of CD8+CD57+ cells had been shown by flow cytometry in the patients chosen for sequencing. Every patient had severe acquired aplastic anemia, diagnosed using the International Study of Aplastic Anemia and Agranulocytosis and Camitta criteria. No patient had received any therapy when blood was sampled. In this study, sorted CD4+ and CD8+ T cells from the blood of healthy subjects and of severe aplastic anemia patients had their TCR repertoires deep-sequenced. In the USA, patient enrollment took place under clinicaltrials.gov protocols 00001620, 01623167, 00001397, 00071045, 00081523 and 00961064. Ficoll-Paque density gradient centrifugation was used to isolate peripheral blood mononuclear cells. Before DNA was extracted, CD4+ and CD8+ T cells were sorted using either FACS or magnetic beads. The germline ends are 30 bases apart after V is trimmed by 4 bases and J by 0 bases. CDR1 ENHRY and CDR2 SYGVKD are derived from the germline V gene. From the cysteine up to the phenylalanine, the CDR3 has a length of 21 residues. The kept DNA is CDR3 alone, 63 bases in frame from the first base.

Genomic DNA was used as template for profiling of TCR beta VDJ combinations and CDR3 sequences. TCR repertoire sequencing was run on an Illumina HiSeq 2000. Turning to the authors' computational methods: Repertoires were assessed using TRBV/TRBJ rearrangement plots, CDR3 size and DJ length profiles, and Simpson's diversity index. The most abundant DNA sequence in the deep sequencing data was taken as the immunodominant clone. CDR3 amino acid sequences were checked for sharing between subjects and were compared against published repertoires and the VDJdb database. The raw public data were reprocessed by TCRdb itself: fastp quality trimming at Q25, MiXCR clonotype calling, in-frame beta chains only. Each entry is one CDR3 protein sequence, shown with its most common DNA and genes. The V and J calls reflect TCRdb's pipeline rather than the authors' work. Recorded for this sample are about 150,000 distinct CDR3 sequences; less than 50% of them occurred a single time. Of the sample, more than 30% is held by the ten largest clones.

About this clonotype itself: It has no known antigen specificity. The record has no base qualities; no much larger clone is one base away.

This TCR was recovered from a human donor with aplastic anemia. Sequenced sample: sorted CD4+, CD8+, or CD8+CD57+ T cells (not recorded which) from PBMCs. The chain couples TRBV10-3 to TRBJ1-2; no confident D gene assignment can be made. The sequenced DNA: TGTGCCATCAGTGTCCCTTTTAGAGTGGCTATATTCTTATGTGCTAACTATGGCTACACCTTC. It encodes CAISVPFRVAIFLCANYGYTF.